This T cell receptor (beta chain) was retrieved from a study of shared T cell receptors in the human thymus. Only in-frame clones appear in the TCRdb table, and some are missing; sequencing was by immunoSEQ multiplex PCR. Among hundreds of thousands of clones listed, more than 85% were seen once. Germline V lookup: CDR1 SGHTA, CDR2 FQGNSA. The ends were cut back, 2 bases at V and 4 bases at J, with 18 bases in the middle. This CDR3 contains 17 residues. The sequence derives from a human donor. The specimen sequenced was thymocytes. The J gene is TRBJ1-5, the V gene TRBV7-2; D gene uncertain. The CDR3 is CASSLRSRERPNQPQHF. DNA for the CDR3: TGTGCCAGCAGCTTACGTTCGAGAGAACGGCCTAATCAGCCCCAGCATTTT.